Each of the 23 T cell receptor beta chains below was sequenced from the same sample in a study of T-cell memory formation after mild COVID-19 (dated by TCRdb to the early 2020s). Library preparation employed 5' RACE. Sequencing was carried out with an Illumina NovaSeq 6000. TCRdb redid the processing of the public reads, applying fastp at Q25 and MiXCR, and retained in-frame beta chains. Here each entry gathers all rows of one CDR3 protein and keeps the most common genes and DNA. The sample profile shows more than 300,000 distinct CDR3 sequences; about 13% of them were found once. The top ten clones comprise around 20% of the sample. Input material: PBMCs or a T cell subset sorted from them (not recorded which). Receptor source: a man in his late teens or twenties who had mild COVID-19 (a few samples of this study predate the infection). The sample titles of this study are shuffled in the database, so cell type and time point are left out; the donor was told from shared clones.

The rearrangement uses TRBV6-5 and TRBJ2-2; TRBD1 is a possible D gene (5 bases). V shed 5 bases and J shed 6 bases, with 16 bases lying between them. Per germline, CDR1 MNHEY and CDR2 SVGAGI. The CDR3 has 15 amino acids. This CDR3 reads CASSTGELLAGELFF. The DNA for the CDR3 is TGTGCCAGCAGTACAGGAGAGTTATTGGCCGGGGAGCTGTTTTTT.

A few counts support this clonotype. The gene calls are TRBV19 and TRBJ2-2, with D perhaps TRBD2 (6 bases). The CDR3 length is 12 residues. The ends were cut back, 11 bases at V and 3 bases at J, with 10 bases in the middle. Germline loops: CDR1 LNHDA, CDR2 SQIVND (reference sequence). CDR3 in amino acids: CACGGYTGELFF. CDR3 bases: TGTGCCTGTGGGGGGTACACCGGGGAGCTGTTTTTT.

V and J are TRBV12-3 or TRBV12-4 and TRBJ2-7; D is possibly TRBD1 (6 bases). The CDR3 is made up of 14 amino acids. V lost 3 bases and J 4 bases, leaving 13 bases between the germline ends. The DNA for the CDR3 is TGTGCCAGCAGTTTTACAGGGAATTGGTACGAGCAGTACTTC. Translated, it gives CASSFTGNWYEQYF.

This clonotype was detected a few times. The genes are TRBV15 and TRBJ2-7; 8 bases are shared with TRBD1. CDR3 length: 14 residues. The J segment lost 5 bases and the V segment lost 0 bases, leaving 3 bases of the junction unmatched. Germline-derived CDR1 and CDR2 are LNHNV and YYDKDF (reference sequence). Here the CDR3 DNA reads TGTGCCACCAGCAGAGATAACAGGGGGGACGAGCAGTACTTC. Translation gives CATSRDNRGDEQYF.

This clonotype was observed a handful of times. The chain couples TRBV6-5 to TRBJ1-2, with 8 nucleotides matching TRBD1. The germline gives CDR1 MNHEY, CDR2 SVGAGI. This CDR3 spans 15 amino acids. The V segment lost 6 bases and the J segment 8 bases; nucleotides outside the gene matches: 14. The CDR3 region has the DNA TGTGCCAGCAGACCCCAGGGCCAGGGGGCGTGGGGCTACACCTTC. Protein product: CASRPQGQGAWGYTF.

The V gene is TRBV6-5, the J gene TRBJ1-6; no clear D gene. Per germline, CDR1 MNHEY and CDR2 SVGAGI. The V and J ends lost 0 bases and 11 bases respectively, with 14 bases between them. The CDR3 loop spans 15 amino acids. DNA of the CDR3: TGTGCCAGCAGTTACTCCGGTCGGGAAACGACACCCCTCCACTTT. This gives the protein CASSYSGRETTPLHF.

This chain uses TRBV7-2 with TRBJ2-7; D may be TRBD1 (5 bases). V lost 6 bases, J lost 2 bases, and 5 bases lay in between. This CDR3 comprises 11 residues. Germline V gives CDR1 SGHTA, CDR2 FQGNSA. CDR3 sequence: CASRGPYEQYF. The CDR3 DNA reads as TGTGCCAGCAGGGGGCCCTACGAGCAGTACTTC.

This clonotype was observed at least ten times. A read error may account for a junction end that differs from germline. This rearrangement joins TRBV24-1 to TRBJ2-1; D gene uncertain. The CDR3 loop spans 9 amino acids. The germline CDR1 and CDR2 sequences are KGHDR and SFDVKD. The CDR3 nucleotides are TGTGCCACCAGTGGCCCCTCGAACTTC. Protein: CATSGPSNF.

This sequence joins TRBV5-6 and TRBJ1-2, with a tentative D call TRBD1 (5 bases). The germline gives CDR1 SGHDT, CDR2 YYEEEE. Trimming cost V 6 bases and J 3 bases, with 9 bases left between them. The CDR3 runs to 12 residues. DNA of the CDR3: TGTGCCAGCACCAGGGACTACTATGGCTACACCTTC. Protein product: CASTRDYYGYTF.

In this sample, this clonotype turned up a few times. The chain joins TRBV28 to TRBJ1-2; D not resolved. V dropped 5 bases and J dropped 4 bases, with 8 bases sitting between them. Germline assignment: CDR1 MDHEN and CDR2 SYDVKM. The CDR3 runs to 12 residues. The CDR3 region has the DNA TGTGCCAGCAGTGCCGTGAGCTATGGCTACACCTTC. This gives the protein CASSAVSYGYTF.

This clonotype was found many times. The chain couples TRBV4-3 to TRBJ2-5, with a possible D match to TRBD2 (6 bases). The CDR3 is 15 residues long. Germline V gives CDR1 LGHNA, CDR2 YSLEER. The V end was cut by 1 base, the J end by 5 bases, with 14 bases between. The chain's CDR3 is CASSQGGGDWETQYF. The CDR3 DNA reads as TGCGCCAGCAGCCAAGGCGGAGGGGATTGGGAGACCCAGTACTTC.

This clonotype showed up just a few times. The rearrangement joins TRBV7-9 to TRBJ1-4; D uncertain. Between the trimmed V and J ends, which lost 5 bases and 7 bases, there was a span of 8 bases. The CDR3 length is 12 residues. Germline values: CDR1 SEHNR, CDR2 FQNEAQ (reference sequence). The CDR3 DNA is TGTGCCAGCAGCGATTCGGGTGAAAAACTGTTTTTT. It yields the protein CASSDSGEKLFF.

This clonotype has only a few counts. This chain uses TRBV6-5 with TRBJ2-5; 9 bases agree with TRBD2. CDR1 and CDR2 from the germline V gene are MNHEY and SVGAGI. Germline trimming cut 6 bases from V and 1 base from J; bases unmatched to any gene: 3. The CDR3 covers 14 residues. CDR3 DNA sequence: TGTGCCAGCAGCCGGACTAGCGCCCAAGAGACCCAGTACTTC. This encodes CASSRTSAQETQYF.

This clonotype was detected a few times. The chain has TRBV20-1 and TRBJ2-1; D is possibly TRBD2 (6 bases). V lost 5 bases and J lost 3, with 14 bases in between. Germline values: CDR1 DFQATT, CDR2 SNEGSKA (reference sequence). This CDR3 has 14 residues. CDR3 bases: TGCAGTGCTGGGGCCCCCGGGGGCTACAATGAGCAGTTCTTC. Amino acid sequence: CSAGAPGGYNEQFF.

This CDR3 reads CASSYLRFDRSDTQYF. The CDR3 coding sequence is TGTGCCAGCAGCTACCTCCGATTCGACAGGTCCGATACGCAGTATTTT. The chain has TRBV7-8 and TRBJ2-3; maybe TRBD1 (6 bases). Germline V CDR1 and CDR2: SGHVS, FQNEAQ. Trimming removed 4 bases from V and 6 bases from J, with 20 bases in between. The CDR3 covers 16 residues.

The chain recombines TRBV20-1 with TRBJ2-3, with 11 bases aligning to TRBD1. The CDR3 is 13 amino acids. Germline V gene sequence: CDR1 DFQATT, CDR2 SNEGSKA (reference sequence). The CDR3 sequence: CSSGTGGSDTQYF. The DNA of the CDR3 is TGCAGCTCCGGGACAGGGGGATCTGATACGCAGTATTTT.

This clonotype appeared a few times. The chain joins TRBV5-5 to TRBJ1-1; tentative D call: TRBD1 (5 bases). V lost 1 base to trimming and J lost 1 base, with 11 bases between them. The CDR3 runs 15 residues. Looked up from germline, CDR1 is SGHKS and CDR2 is YYEKEE (reference sequence). The CDR3 region is CASSLMGPPNTEAFF. As DNA, the CDR3 is TGTGCCAGCAGCTTGATGGGACCGCCGAACACTGAAGCTTTCTTT.

The rearrangement joins TRBV7-9 to TRBJ2-7; 8 bases are a match to TRBD1. The V gene's germline CDR1 is SEHNR and CDR2 FQNEAQ (reference sequence). V shed 5 bases and J 4 bases; nucleotides not matched to a gene: 13. CDR3 length: 16 amino acids. The CDR3 spells CASSHTGTGTLYEQYF. As DNA, the CDR3 is TGTGCCAGCAGCCACACCGGGACAGGAACTTTGTACGAGCAGTACTTC. Filled out from reference TRBV7-9 and TRBJ2-7, the complete variable domain reads DTGVSQNPRHKITKRGQNVTFRCDPISEHNRLYWYRQTLGQGPEFLTYFQNEAQLEKSRLLSDRFSAERPKGSFSTLEIQRTEQGDSAMYLCASSHTGTGTLYEQYFGPGTRLTVT.

This clonotype showed up many times. A junction end diverges from the germline sequence, so it may reflect a read error. The rearrangement uses TRBV7-7 and TRBJ2-1; D is uncertain. The CDR3 is 15 amino acids. Per germline, CDR1 SSHAT and CDR2 FNYEAQ (reference sequence). CDR3 nucleotide sequence: TGTGCTAGCAGCTTAGACGTGAGCTCCTACAATGAGCAGTTCTTC. Its protein is CASSLDVSSYNEQFF.

This clonotype has a handful of counts. The V gene is TRBV5-1, the J gene TRBJ2-5; possible D gene TRBD2, 6 bases. CDR3 length equals 13 residues. V was shortened by 7 bases and J by 2 bases, with 12 bases between the two germline ends. Germline V CDR1 and CDR2: SGHRS, YFSETQ. This CDR3 is CASAGTSQETQYF. The CDR3 nucleotides read TGCGCCAGCGCCGGGACTTCTCAAGAGACCCAGTACTTC.

This rearrangement joins TRBV18 to TRBJ2-5; tentatively, D is TRBD1 (5 bases). The germline V gene encodes CDR1 KGHSH and CDR2 LQKENI. The V gene lost 2 bases and the J gene lost 3 bases, with 7 bases spanning the gap. The length of the CDR3 is 13 residues. The CDR3, as DNA: TGTGCCAGCTCACCAATGACAGAAGAGACCCAGTACTTC. It encodes CASSPMTEETQYF.

This clonotype was counted only a few times. The chain uses TRBV7-2 and TRBJ2-5; weak D call: TRBD2 (7 bases). The germline CDR1 and CDR2 sequences are SGHTA and FQGNSA. This CDR3 has 13 residues. V was shortened by 6 bases and J by 5 bases, with 13 bases between the two germline ends. The CDR3 nucleotides read TGTGCCAGCAGATCGGGGGGCAGTGAGACCCAGTACTTC. Protein product: CASRSGGSETQYF.

This clonotype was picked up a small number of times. The chain uses TRBV20-1 and TRBJ2-7; 11 bases fit TRBD2. Germline V lookup: CDR1 DFQATT, CDR2 SNEGSKA (reference sequence). V gave up 0 bases and J gave up 12 bases; unmatched junction bases: 7. This CDR3 comprises 13 residues. For the CDR3, the DNA is TGCAGTGCTAGAGATCGAACTAGCGGGGGTGCGTACGTC. It specifies CSARDRTSGGAYV.